This TCR beta chain was sequenced for a study of T-cell reconstitution after alpha-beta-depleted transplantation in children. General observations from the study: After transplant, at about two months, alpha-beta T cells were reportedly derived from several hundred expanded graft clones. Several patients had high TCRbeta diversity at day 60; it came from surviving recipient T cells and thymic progenitors. Once a year had passed after transplant, T-cell counts and diversity came mostly from newly produced T cells.

Using unique molecular identifiers, the investigators prepared the TCRbeta library. TCRdb re-analysed the PCR reads in MiXCR, keeping a single row per CDR3 protein. The sample has about 220,000 distinct CDR3 sequences; about 15% are singletons. This clonotype was detected a few times. The target antigen is unknown. CDR1 is SGHRS and CDR2 is YFSETQ in the germline V gene. The CDR3 has 16 residues. The V gene end was trimmed by 5 bases and the J gene end by 4 bases; junction bases not matched to a gene: 9. The V call is TRBV5-1, the J call TRBJ2-3; 11 bases map to TRBD2. This clonotype was sampled from a male patient between 2 and 10 years old who had a stem cell transplant for acute lymphoblastic leukemia, so the T cells may come from the graft donor. Sequences were derived from PBMCs, mostly from graft donor cells, sampled 360 days after TCRalphabeta/CD19-depleted stem cell transplant. Here the CDR3 reads CASRPQASGGSDTQYF. CDR3 nucleotides: TGCGCCAGCAGACCCCAGGCTAGCGGGGGGTCAGATACGCAGTATTTT.